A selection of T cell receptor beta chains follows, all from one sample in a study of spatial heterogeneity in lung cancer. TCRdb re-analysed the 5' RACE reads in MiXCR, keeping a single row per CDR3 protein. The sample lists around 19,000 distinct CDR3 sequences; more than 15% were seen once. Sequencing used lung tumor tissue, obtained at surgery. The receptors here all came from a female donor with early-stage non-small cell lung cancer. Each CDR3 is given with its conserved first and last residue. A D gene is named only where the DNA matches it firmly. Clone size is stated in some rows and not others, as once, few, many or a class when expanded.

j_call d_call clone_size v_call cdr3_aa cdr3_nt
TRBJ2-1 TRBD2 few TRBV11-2 CASSLGTSGPSYNEQFF TGTGCCAGCAGCCTAGGGACTAGCGGGCCCTCCTACAATGAGCAGTTCTTC
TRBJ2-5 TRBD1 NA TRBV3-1 CASSQGQGKVETQYF TGTGCCAGCAGCCAGGGACAGGGAAAAGTGGAGACCCAGTACTTC
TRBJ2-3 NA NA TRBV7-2 CASSTTSTDTQYF TGTGCCAGCAGCACGACTAGCACAGATACGCAGTATTTT
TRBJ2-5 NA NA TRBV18 CASSPPGGPKTQYF TGTGCCAGCTCACCACCCGGAGGCCCGAAGACCCAGTACTTC
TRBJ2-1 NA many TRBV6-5 CASSRERGSYNEQFF TGTGCCAGCAGCAGGGAAAGGGGCTCCTACAATGAGCAGTTCTTC
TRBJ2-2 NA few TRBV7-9 CASSLGSTGELFF TGTGCCAGCAGCTTAGGGAGCACCGGGGAGCTGTTTTTT
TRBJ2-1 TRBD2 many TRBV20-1 CSAELGSGRIEQFF TGCAGTGCGGAACTTGGTAGCGGGAGGATTGAGCAGTTCTTC
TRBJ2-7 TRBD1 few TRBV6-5 CASSFDRGLSYEQYF TGTGCCAGCAGCTTTGACAGGGGCCTATCCTACGAGCAGTACTTC
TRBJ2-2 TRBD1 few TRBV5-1 CASSSRPGQGWTGELFF TGCGCCAGCAGCTCACGACCGGGACAGGGATGGACCGGGGAGCTGTTTTTT
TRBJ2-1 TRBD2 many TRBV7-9 CASSRTSEKFF TGTGCCAGCAGCCGGACTAGCGAAAAGTTCTTC
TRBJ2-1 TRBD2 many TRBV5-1 CASSSSGTRNNEQFF TGCGCCAGCAGCTCCTCCGGGACTAGGAACAATGAGCAGTTCTTC
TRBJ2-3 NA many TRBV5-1 CASSLDVPMDTQYF TGCGCCAGCAGCTTGGATGTCCCCATGGATACGCAGTATTTT
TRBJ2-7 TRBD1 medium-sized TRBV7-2 CASSLEGANAEQYF TGTGCCAGCAGCTTAGAGGGGGCCAATGCGGAGCAGTACTTC
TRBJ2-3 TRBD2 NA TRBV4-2 CASSQDREERYTDTQYF TGTGCCAGCAGCCAAGATCGGGAGGAGCGGTACACAGATACGCAGTATTTT
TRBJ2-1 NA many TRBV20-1 CSARVQGGPGNEQFF TGCAGTGCTAGAGTTCAGGGAGGACCTGGGAATGAGCAGTTCTTC
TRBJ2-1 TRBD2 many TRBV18 CASSPTSGRGSEQFF TGTGCCAGCTCACCGACTAGCGGGAGGGGCAGTGAGCAGTTCTTC
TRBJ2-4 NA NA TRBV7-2 CASSLSRPAAKNIQYF TGTGCCAGCAGCTTAAGTAGGCCCGCTGCCAAAAACATTCAGTACTTC
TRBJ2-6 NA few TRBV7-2 CASSRLPLPAGANVLTF TGTGCCAGCAGCCGATTACCTCTCCCGGCTGGGGCCAACGTCCTGACTTTC
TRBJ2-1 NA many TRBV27 CASSLGRQMDEQFF TGTGCCAGCAGTTTGGGGAGGCAAATGGATGAGCAGTTCTTC
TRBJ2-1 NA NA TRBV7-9 CASSLGGGGTEQFF TGTGCCAGCAGCTTGGGGGGAGGTGGAACTGAGCAGTTCTTC
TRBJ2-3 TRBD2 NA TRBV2 CASNVAGDTDTQYF TGTGCCAGCAATGTAGCGGGAGACACAGATACGCAGTATTTT
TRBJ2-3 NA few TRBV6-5 CASSYSSSSGVTQYF TGTGCCAGCAGTTACTCGTCTAGCTCTGGGGTTACGCAGTATTTT
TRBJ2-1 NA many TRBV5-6 CASSASNEQFF TGTGCCAGCTCCGCCTCCAATGAGCAGTTCTTC
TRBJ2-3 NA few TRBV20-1 CSAREDVSDTQYF TGCAGTGCTAGAGAGGACGTCTCAGATACGCAGTATTTT
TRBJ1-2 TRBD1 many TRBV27 CASSYNPGQYGYTF TGTGCCAGCAGTTACAACCCGGGACAGTATGGCTACACCTTC
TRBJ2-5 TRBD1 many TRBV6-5 CAAGQGVQETQYF TGTGCCGCCGGACAGGGCGTCCAAGAGACCCAGTACTTC
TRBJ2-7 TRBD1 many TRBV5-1 CASSIPTGGADEQYF TGCGCCAGCAGCATCCCAACAGGGGGCGCGGACGAGCAGTACTTC
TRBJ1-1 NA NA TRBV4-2 CASSQGVGGMKNEAFF TGTGCCAGCAGCCAAGGGGTCGGGGGAATGAAAAATGAAGCTTTCTTT
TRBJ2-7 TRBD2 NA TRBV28 CASTTSGRIISEQYF TGTGCCAGCACCACTAGCGGGAGGATCATAAGCGAGCAGTACTTC
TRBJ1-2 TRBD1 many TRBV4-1 CASSRGTGKVGYTF TGCGCCAGCAGCCGCGGGACAGGGAAAGTAGGCTACACCTTC
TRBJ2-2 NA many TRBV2 CASGNRITGELFF TGTGCCAGCGGGAACAGGATCACCGGGGAGCTGTTTTTT
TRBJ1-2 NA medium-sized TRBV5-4 CASSYQTLTGQMYGYTF TGTGCCAGCAGCTATCAAACTCTGACAGGACAAATGTATGGCTACACCTTC
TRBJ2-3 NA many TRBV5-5 CASSLRGGTDTQYF TGTGCCAGCAGCTTGCGGGGAGGCACAGATACGCAGTATTTT
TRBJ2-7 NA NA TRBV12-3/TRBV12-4 CASSPGLSEQYF TGTGCCAGCAGTCCCGGCCTCTCCGAGCAGTACTTC
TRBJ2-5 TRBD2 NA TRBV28 CASSLHSGSRETQYF TGTGCCAGCAGTCTACACAGCGGGAGTAGAGAGACCCAGTACTTC
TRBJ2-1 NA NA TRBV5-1 CASSFDVLGSRARNEQFF TGCGCCAGCAGCTTCGATGTCCTGGGGTCCCGGGCGAGGAATGAGCAGTTCTTC
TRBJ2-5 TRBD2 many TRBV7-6 CASSLDAGAQETQYF TGTGCCAGCAGCCTGGATGCGGGAGCCCAAGAGACCCAGTACTTC
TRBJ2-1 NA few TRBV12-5 CASGIGHNEQFF TGTGCTAGTGGAATCGGGCACAATGAGCAGTTCTTC
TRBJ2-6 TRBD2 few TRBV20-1 CSAREASGSNGANVLTF TGCAGTGCTAGAGAGGCTAGCGGGAGCAATGGGGCCAACGTCCTGACTTTC
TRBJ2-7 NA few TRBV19 CASSTGGTANEQYF TGTGCCAGTAGTACCGGCGGGACGGCTAACGAGCAGTACTTC
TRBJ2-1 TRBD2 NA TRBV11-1 CASSLKTSGYNEQFF TGTGCCAGCAGCTTGAAGACTAGCGGTTACAATGAGCAGTTCTTC
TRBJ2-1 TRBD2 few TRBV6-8 CASSRSGSFAYNEQFF TGTGCCAGCAGTCGTAGCGGGAGTTTTGCGTACAATGAGCAGTTCTTC
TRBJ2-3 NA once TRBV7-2 CASSFRGGASTDTQYF TGTGCCAGCAGCTTTCGTGGGGGAGCCAGCACAGATACGCAGTATTTT
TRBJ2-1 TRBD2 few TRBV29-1 CSAGAARGGRNNEQFF TGCAGCGCTGGGGCTGCGAGGGGCGGGAGGAACAATGAGCAGTTCTTC
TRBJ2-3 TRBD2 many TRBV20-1 CSASSGTTDTQYF TGCAGTGCCTCTAGCGGGACCACAGATACGCAGTATTTT
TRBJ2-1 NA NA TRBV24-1 CATSDFRGMSNEQFF TGTGCCACCAGTGATTTTCGGGGAATGAGCAATGAGCAGTTCTTC
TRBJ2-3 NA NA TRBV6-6 CAIGPVSTDTQYF TGTGCCATAGGACCGGTTAGCACAGATACGCAGTATTTT
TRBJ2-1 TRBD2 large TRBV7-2 CASSSRASGGNNEQFF TGTGCCAGCAGCTCGCGAGCTAGCGGGGGGAACAATGAGCAGTTCTTC
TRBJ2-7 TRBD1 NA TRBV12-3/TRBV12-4 CASSRDRGSEQYF TGTGCCAGCAGTCGCGACAGGGGATCCGAGCAGTACTTC
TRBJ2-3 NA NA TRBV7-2 CASSQVYTDTQYF TGTGCCAGCAGCCAAGTCTACACAGATACGCAGTATTTT
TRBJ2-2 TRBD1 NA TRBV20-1 CSAEGQGGRLYTGELFF TGCAGTGCTGAGGGACAGGGGGGAAGACTTTACACCGGGGAGCTGTTTTTT
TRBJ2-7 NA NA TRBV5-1 CASSLERIPGEQYF TGCGCCAGCAGCTTGGAAAGAATACCGGGCGAGCAGTACTTC